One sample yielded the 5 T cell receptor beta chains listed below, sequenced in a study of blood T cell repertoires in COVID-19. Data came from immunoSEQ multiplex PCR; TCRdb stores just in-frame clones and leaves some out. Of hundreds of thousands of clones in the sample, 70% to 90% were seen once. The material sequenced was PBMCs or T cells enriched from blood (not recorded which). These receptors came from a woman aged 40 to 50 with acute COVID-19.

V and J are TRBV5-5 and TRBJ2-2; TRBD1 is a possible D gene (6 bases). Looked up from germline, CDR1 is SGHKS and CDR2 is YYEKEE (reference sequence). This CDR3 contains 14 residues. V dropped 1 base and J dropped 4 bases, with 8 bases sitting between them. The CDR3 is CASSLQGSTGELFF. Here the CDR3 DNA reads TGTGCCAGCAGCTTGCAGGGGAGCACCGGGGAGCTGTTTTTT.

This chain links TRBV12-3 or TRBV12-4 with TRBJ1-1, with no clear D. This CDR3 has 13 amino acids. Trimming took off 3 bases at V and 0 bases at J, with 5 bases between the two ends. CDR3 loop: CASSLRLNTEAFF. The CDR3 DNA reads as TGTGCCAGCAGTTTGCGTCTGAACACTGAAGCTTTCTTT.

The CDR3 nucleotides read TGTGCCAGCAGTTCTATTCTGGGCGGGGGGCCAATCGGGTCCTACGAGCAGTACTTC. Translation gives CASSSILGGGPIGSYEQYF. The chain uses TRBV13 and TRBJ2-7, with 8 bases fitting TRBD2. The CDR3 consists of 19 residues. Germline CDR1 is PRHDT and CDR2 is FYEKMQ (reference sequence). Trimming removed 6 bases from V and 1 base from J; junction bases left unmatched: 20.

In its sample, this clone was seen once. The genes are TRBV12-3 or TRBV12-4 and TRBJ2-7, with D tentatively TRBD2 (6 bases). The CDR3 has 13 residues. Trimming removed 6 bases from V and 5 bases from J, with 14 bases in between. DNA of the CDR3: TGTGCCAGCAGGTATCAACGGAGGGACGAGCAGTACTTC. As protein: CASRYQRRDEQYF.

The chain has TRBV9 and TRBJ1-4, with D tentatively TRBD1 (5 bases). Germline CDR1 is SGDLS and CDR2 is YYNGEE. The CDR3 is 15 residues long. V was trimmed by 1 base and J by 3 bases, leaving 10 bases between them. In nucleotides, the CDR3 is TGTGCCAGCAGCGTAAAGGGGAATTCTAATGAAAAACTGTTTTTT. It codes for CASSVKGNSNEKLFF.